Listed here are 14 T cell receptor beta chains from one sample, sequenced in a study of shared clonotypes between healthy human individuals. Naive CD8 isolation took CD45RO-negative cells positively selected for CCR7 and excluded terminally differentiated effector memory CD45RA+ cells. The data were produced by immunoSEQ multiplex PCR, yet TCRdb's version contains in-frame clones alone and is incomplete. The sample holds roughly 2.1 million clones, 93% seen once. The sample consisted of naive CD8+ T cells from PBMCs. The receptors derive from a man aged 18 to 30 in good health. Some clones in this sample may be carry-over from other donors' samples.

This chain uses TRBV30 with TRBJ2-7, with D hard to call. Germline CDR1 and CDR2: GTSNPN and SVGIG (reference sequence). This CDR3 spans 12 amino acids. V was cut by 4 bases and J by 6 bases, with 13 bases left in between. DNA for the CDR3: TGTGCCTGGACTCCGATCGGGTCCGAGCAGTACTTC. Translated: CAWTPIGSEQYF.

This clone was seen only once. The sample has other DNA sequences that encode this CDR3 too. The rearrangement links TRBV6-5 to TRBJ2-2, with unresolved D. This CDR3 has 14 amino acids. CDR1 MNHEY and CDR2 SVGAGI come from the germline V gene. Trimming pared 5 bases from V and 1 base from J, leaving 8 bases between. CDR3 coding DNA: TGTGCCAGCAGTCCCACGGGGAACACCGGGGAGCTGTTTTTT. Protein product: CASSPTGNTGELFF.

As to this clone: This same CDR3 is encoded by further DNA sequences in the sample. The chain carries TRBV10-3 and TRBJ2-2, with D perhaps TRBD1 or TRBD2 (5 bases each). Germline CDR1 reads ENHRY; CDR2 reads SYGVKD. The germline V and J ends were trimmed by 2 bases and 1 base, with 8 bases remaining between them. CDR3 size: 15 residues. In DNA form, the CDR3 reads TGTGCCATCAGTGAGGGGACCGAGAACACCGGGGAGCTGTTTTTT. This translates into CAISEGTENTGELFF.

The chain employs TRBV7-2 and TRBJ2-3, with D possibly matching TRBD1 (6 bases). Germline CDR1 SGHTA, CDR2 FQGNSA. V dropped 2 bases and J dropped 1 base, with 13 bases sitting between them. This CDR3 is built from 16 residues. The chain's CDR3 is CASSLTVYRGTDTQYF. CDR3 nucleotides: TGTGCCAGCAGCTTAACCGTTTACAGGGGCACAGATACGCAGTATTTT.

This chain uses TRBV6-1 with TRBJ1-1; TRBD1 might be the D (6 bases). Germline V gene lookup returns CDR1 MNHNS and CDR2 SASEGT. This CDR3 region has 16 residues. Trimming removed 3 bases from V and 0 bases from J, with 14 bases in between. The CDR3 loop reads CASSDRRDTLNTEAFF. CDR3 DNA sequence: TGTGCCAGCAGTGACAGACGGGACACCCTGAACACTGAAGCTTTCTTT.

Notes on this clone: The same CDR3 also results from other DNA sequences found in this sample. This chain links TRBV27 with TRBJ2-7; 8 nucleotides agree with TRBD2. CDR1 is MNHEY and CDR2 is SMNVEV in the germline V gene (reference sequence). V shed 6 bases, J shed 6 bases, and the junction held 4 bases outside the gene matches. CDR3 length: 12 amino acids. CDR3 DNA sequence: TGTGCCAGCAGCCCGGGGGGGGTCGAGCAGTACTTC. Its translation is CASSPGGVEQYF.

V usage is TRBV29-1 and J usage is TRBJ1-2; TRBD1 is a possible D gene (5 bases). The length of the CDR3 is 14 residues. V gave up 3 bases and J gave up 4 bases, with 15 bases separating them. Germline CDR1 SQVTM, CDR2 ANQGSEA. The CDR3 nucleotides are TGCAGCGTTGATACGTCCGGGACCCTCTATGGCTACACCTTC. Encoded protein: CSVDTSGTLYGYTF.

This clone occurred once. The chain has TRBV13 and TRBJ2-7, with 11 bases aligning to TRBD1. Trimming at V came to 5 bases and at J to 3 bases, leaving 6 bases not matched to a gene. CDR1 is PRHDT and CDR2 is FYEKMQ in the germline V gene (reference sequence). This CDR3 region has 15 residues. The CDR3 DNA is TGTGCCAGCAGCGCATCGGGACAGGGGGTCTACGAGCAGTACTTC. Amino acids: CASSASGQGVYEQYF. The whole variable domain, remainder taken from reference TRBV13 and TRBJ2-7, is AAGVIQSPRHLIKEKRETATLKCYPIPRHDTVYWYQQGPGQDPQFLISFYEKMQSDKGSIPDRFSAQQFSDYHSELNMSSLELGDSALYFCASSASGQGVYEQYFGPGTRLTVT.

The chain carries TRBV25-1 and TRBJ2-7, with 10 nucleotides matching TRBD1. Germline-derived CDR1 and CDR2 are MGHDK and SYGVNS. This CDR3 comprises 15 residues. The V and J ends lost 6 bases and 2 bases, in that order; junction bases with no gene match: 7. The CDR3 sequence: CASRKDRGPPYEQYF. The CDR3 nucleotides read TGTGCCAGCAGGAAAGACAGGGGGCCGCCCTACGAGCAGTACTTC.

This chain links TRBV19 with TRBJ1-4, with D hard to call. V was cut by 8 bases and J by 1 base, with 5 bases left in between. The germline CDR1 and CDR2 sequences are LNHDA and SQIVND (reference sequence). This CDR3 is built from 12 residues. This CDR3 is CASRQTNEKLFF. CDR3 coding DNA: TGTGCCAGTCGGCAAACTAATGAAAAACTGTTTTTT.

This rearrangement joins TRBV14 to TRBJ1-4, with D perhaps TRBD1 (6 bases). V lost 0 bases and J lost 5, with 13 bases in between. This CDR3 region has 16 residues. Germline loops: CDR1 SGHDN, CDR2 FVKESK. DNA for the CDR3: TGTGCCAGCAGCCAAGACCAGGGGCGAATGAATGAAAAACTGTTTTTT. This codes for CASSQDQGRMNEKLFF.

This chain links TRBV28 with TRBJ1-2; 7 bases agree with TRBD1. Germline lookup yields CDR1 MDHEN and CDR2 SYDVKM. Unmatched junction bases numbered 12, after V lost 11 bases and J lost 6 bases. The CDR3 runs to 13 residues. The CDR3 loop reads CASVDREVDGYTF. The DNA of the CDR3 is TGTGCCTCCGTTGACAGGGAGGTGGATGGCTACACCTTC.

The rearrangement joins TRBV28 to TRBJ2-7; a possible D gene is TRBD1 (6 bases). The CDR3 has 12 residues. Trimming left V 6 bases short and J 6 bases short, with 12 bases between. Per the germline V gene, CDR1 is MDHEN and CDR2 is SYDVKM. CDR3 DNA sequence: TGTGCCAGCAGGGAGGACAGTTGCGAGCAGTACTTC. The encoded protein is CASREDSCEQYF.

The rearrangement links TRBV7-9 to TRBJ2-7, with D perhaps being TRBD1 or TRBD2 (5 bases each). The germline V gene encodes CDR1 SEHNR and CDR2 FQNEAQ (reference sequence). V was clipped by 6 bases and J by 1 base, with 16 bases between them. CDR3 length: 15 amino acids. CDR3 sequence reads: CASSPRVAPSYEQYF. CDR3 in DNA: TGTGCCAGCAGTCCCAGGGTAGCGCCTTCCTACGAGCAGTACTTC.